The 29 T cell receptor beta chains given below trace back to one sample, sequenced in a study of T cells in Graves' hyperthyroidism and ophthalmopathy. It was RNA transcripts that yielded the amplified TCR beta CDR3 regions. Researchers ran a first-round RT-PCR on the TCR CDR3 using the HTBI primer set. TCRdb itself ran the multiplex PCR reads through MiXCR, one entry per CDR3 protein. The sample contains hundreds of thousands of distinct CDR3 sequences, approximately 14% of which appear only once. The sequenced material came from blood. The receptors were sampled from a man between 18 and 29 years old with Graves' ophthalmopathy.

This clonotype has ten or more counts. The chain is built from TRBV12-3 or TRBV12-4 and TRBJ1-3; D remains unclear. Trimming left V 1 base short and J 0 bases short, with 10 bases between. This CDR3 has 16 amino acids. The CDR3 coding sequence is TGTGCCAGCAGTTTAGGGGCACCAAGCTCTGGAAACACCATATATTTT. The encoded protein is CASSLGAPSSGNTIYF.

This clonotype has more than one count but fewer than ten. V is TRBV4-1 and J is TRBJ1-6; D remains ambiguous. CDR3 length: 15 amino acids. Germline CDR1 reads MGHRA; CDR2 reads YSYEKL. Trimming shortened V by 4 bases and J by 6 bases, and 13 bases separated the two germline ends. The CDR3 region is CASSRLSEGNSPLHF. CDR3 nucleotides: TGCGCCAGCAGCCGCCTCAGCGAGGGTAATTCACCCCTCCACTTT.

The chain's CDR3 is CAPQDYVQDTQYF. In DNA, the CDR3 is TGTGCCCCCCAGGACTATGTTCAAGATACGCAGTATTTT. V usage is TRBV19 and J usage is TRBJ2-3; weak D call: TRBD2 (6 bases). From germline, CDR1 is LNHDA and CDR2 SQIVND (reference sequence). The CDR3 has 13 residues. Trimming pared 11 bases from V and 5 bases from J, leaving 17 bases between.

Many counts were recorded for this clonotype. This chain connects TRBV30 to TRBJ1-5; 7 positions match TRBD1. CDR1 and CDR2 (germline): GTSNPN, SVGIG (reference sequence). The ends lost 1 base at V and 6 bases at J; junction bases unmatched: 3. The CDR3 contains 13 residues. CDR3 nucleotide sequence: TGTGCCTGGAGTGAAGGGGGCGGTCAGCCCCAGCATTTT. Residues: CAWSEGGGQPQHF.

This clonotype was found many times. V gene TRBV7-9 combines with J gene TRBJ2-4; D gene uncertain. The CDR3 contains 12 residues. Germline CDR1 and CDR2: SEHNR and FQNEAQ (reference sequence). V was clipped by 5 bases and J by 8 bases, with 10 bases between them. CDR3 nucleotides: TGTGCCAGCAGCCCCCCAGTGGACATTCAGTACTTC. This sequence encodes CASSPPVDIQYF. Based on the CDR3 plus reference TRBV7-9 and TRBJ2-4, the full variable domain is DTGVSQNPRHKITKRGQNVTFRCDPISEHNRLYWYRQTLGQGPEFLTYFQNEAQLEKSRLLSDRFSAERPKGSFSTLEIQRTEQGDSAMYLCASSPPVDIQYFGAGTRLSVL.

This clonotype was observed many times. This chain joins TRBV18 and TRBJ1-1; no firm D call. This CDR3 has 14 residues. The germline gives CDR1 KGHSH, CDR2 LQKENI. Trimming cost V 1 base and J 5 bases, with 11 bases left between them. CDR3 region: CASSPRVEDTEAFF. CDR3 DNA: TGTGCCAGCTCACCACGTGTGGAGGATACTGAAGCTTTCTTT.

The CDR3 DNA sequence: TGTGCCAGCTCATCTCAGACAGGGGAGACCGAGCAGTACTTC. Its protein is CASSSQTGETEQYF. The chain joins TRBV18 to TRBJ2-7; 8 bases fit TRBD1. V shed 5 bases, J shed 6 bases, and the junction held 9 bases outside the gene matches. In germline, CDR1 is KGHSH, CDR2 LQKENI. The CDR3 contains 14 residues.

The table lists this clonotype with many counts. The chain employs TRBV30 and TRBJ2-5; TRBD2 matches at 7 bases. The ends lost 0 bases at V and 3 bases at J; junction bases unmatched: 1. The germline V gene has CDR1 GTSNPN and CDR2 SVGIG (reference sequence). The CDR3 runs to 13 residues. The chain's CDR3 is CAWSVGTKETQYF. Here the CDR3 DNA reads TGTGCCTGGAGTGTAGGGACTAAAGAGACCCAGTACTTC.

In this sample, this clonotype turned up many times. V is TRBV7-6 and J is TRBJ2-2; 9 positions agree with TRBD1. The CDR3 has 14 amino acids. CDR1 is SGHVS, CDR2 FNYEAQ, per germline. Germline trimming cut 4 bases from V and 6 bases from J; bases unmatched to any gene: 3. The CDR3: CASSSWTGAGELFF. As DNA, the CDR3 is TGTGCCAGCAGCTCATGGACAGGGGCCGGGGAGCTGTTTTTT. Variable domain in full (rest from reference TRBV7-6 and TRBJ2-2): GAGVSQSPRYKVTKRGQDVALRCDPISGHVSLYWYRQALGQGPEFLTYFNYEAQQDKSGLPNDRFSAERPEGSISTLTIQRTEQRDSAMYRCASSSWTGAGELFFGEGSRLTVL.

This clonotype appeared many times. The genes are TRBV7-9 and TRBJ1-2, with 11 bases lining up with TRBD1. Germline CDR1 reads SEHNR; CDR2 reads FQNEAQ (reference sequence). The CDR3 is 16 residues long. V was pared by 1 base and J by 8 bases, with 9 bases of the junction left unmatched. The CDR3 spells CASSLGTGTGGFGYTF. The DNA for the CDR3 is TGTGCCAGCAGCTTAGGTACCGGGACAGGGGGTTTCGGCTACACCTTC.

In its sample, this clonotype was seen many times. The V call is TRBV30, the J call TRBJ1-1; D unclear. Germline V lookup: CDR1 GTSNPN, CDR2 SVGIG (reference sequence). Trimming shortened V by 4 bases and J by 1 base, and 13 bases separated the two germline ends. The CDR3 runs 14 residues. The CDR3 loop reads CAWMPRWGNTEAFF. CDR3 DNA: TGTGCCTGGATGCCGCGGTGGGGGAACACTGAAGCTTTCTTT.

In this sample, this clonotype turned up many times. This rearrangement joins TRBV3-1 to TRBJ2-2; possibly TRBD2 for D (5 bases). This CDR3 region has 14 residues. Germline V gene lookup returns CDR1 LGHDT and CDR2 YNNKEL (reference sequence). V was trimmed by 4 bases and J by 4 bases, leaving 10 bases between them. The CDR3 region has the DNA TGTGCCAGCAGCCCAAGCGCGGGCACCGGGGAGCTGTTTTTT. Its translation: CASSPSAGTGELFF. The whole variable domain, remainder taken from reference TRBV3-1 and TRBJ2-2, is DTAVSQTPKYLVTQMGNDKSIKCEQNLGHDTMYWYKQDSKKFLKIMFSYNNKELIINETVPNRFSPKSPDKAHLNLHINSLELGDSAVYFCASSPSAGTGELFFGEGSRLTVL.

This clonotype was seen a handful of times. The V gene is TRBV6-2 or TRBV6-3, the J gene TRBJ1-2, with 8 positions matching TRBD1. CDR1 and CDR2 from the germline V gene are MNHEY and SVGEGT. The CDR3 totals 13 residues. V lost 5 bases, J lost 4 bases, and 3 bases stayed unmatched. CDR3 amino acids: CASSPGGVYGYTF. The CDR3 bases are TGTGCCAGCAGTCCAGGGGGCGTCTATGGCTACACCTTC.

Points on this clonotype: This may be a read error: a much more frequent sequence differs by one nucleotide. The chain uses TRBV12-3 or TRBV12-4 and TRBJ2-1; a weak D match, TRBD2 (5 bases). This CDR3 comprises 13 residues. CDR3 protein: CAGSLAREDEQFF. CDR3 coding DNA: TGTGCCGGCAGTTTAGCGCGAGAAGATGAGCAGTTCTTC.

The V and J genes are TRBV7-9 and TRBJ2-4, with a possible D match to TRBD2 (6 bases). Per germline, CDR1 SEHNR and CDR2 FQNEAQ (reference sequence). This CDR3 has 17 amino acids. V lost 3 bases and J 1 base, leaving 16 bases between the germline ends. CDR3 sequence (DNA): TGTGCCAGCAGCTTCAAGACAGCTGGGGGGGCCAAAAACATTCAGTACTTC. As protein: CASSFKTAGGAKNIQYF.

Ten or more counts support this clonotype. The genes are TRBV5-1 and TRBJ2-3; 11 positions match TRBD2. From germline, CDR1 is SGHRS and CDR2 YFSETQ. The CDR3 runs 17 residues. V shed 4 bases, J shed 6 bases, and the junction held 13 bases outside the gene matches. The CDR3 sequence: CASSPRPSGGSSDTQYF. The CDR3 nucleotides are TGCGCCAGCAGCCCCCGCCCTAGCGGGGGGTCCTCCGATACGCAGTATTTT.

This clonotype was counted ten times or more. The chain recombines TRBV28 with TRBJ2-7; 9 nucleotides match TRBD1. CDR1 MDHEN and CDR2 SYDVKM come from the germline V gene. This CDR3 has 13 residues. V shed 5 bases and J 5 bases; nucleotides not matched to a gene: 4. Here the CDR3 DNA reads TGTGCCAGCAGTGGGACAGGGCTAAACGAGCAGTACTTC. Its translation is CASSGTGLNEQYF.

This clonotype was observed a handful of times. The chain employs TRBV11-2 and TRBJ2-2, with no clear D. Germline V CDR1 and CDR2: SGHAT, FQNNGV. This CDR3 contains 18 residues. Trimming cost V 1 base and J 0 bases, with 15 bases left between them. The CDR3 region is CASSLAPLDDPNTGELFF. The DNA of the CDR3 is TGTGCCAGCAGCTTAGCCCCCTTAGACGATCCGAACACCGGGGAGCTGTTTTTT.

This clonotype came up many times. The chain combines TRBV27 with TRBJ1-6; D may be TRBD1 (5 bases). The CDR3 is 15 residues long. V lost 3 bases to trimming and J lost 6 bases, with 12 bases between them. CDR1 is MNHEY, CDR2 SMNVEV, per germline (reference sequence). The CDR3 sequence: CASSFRGGPNSPLHF. The CDR3 coding sequence is TGTGCCAGCAGTTTTAGGGGCGGGCCTAATTCACCCCTCCACTTT.

This clonotype was observed many times. CDR3 sequence (DNA): TGTGCCAGCAGCCCGACCAAAGACAGGGGAACTGAAGCTTTCTTT. It is translated as CASSPTKDRGTEAFF. This chain connects TRBV7-9 to TRBJ1-1; 8 bases fit TRBD1. The V gene end was trimmed by 5 bases and the J gene end by 5 bases; junction bases not matched to a gene: 10. This CDR3 contains 15 residues. Germline assignment: CDR1 SEHNR and CDR2 FQNEAQ (reference sequence).

This clonotype was recorded many times. This rearrangement joins TRBV30 to TRBJ2-3; 9 bases are a match to TRBD2. Trimming took 4 bases from V and 1 from J; bases not matched to a gene: 6. The CDR3 has 15 residues. Germline CDR1 GTSNPN, CDR2 SVGIG (reference sequence). Here the CDR3 DNA reads TGTGCCTGGAATTCTGGCGGGGGGGGCACAGATACGCAGTATTTT. Translation: CAWNSGGGGTDTQYF.

There are many counts of this clonotype. V and J are TRBV5-1 and TRBJ2-7; no firm D call. Germline values: CDR1 SGHRS, CDR2 YFSETQ. CDR3 size: 13 residues. V was pared by 3 bases and J by 2 bases, with 9 bases between. This chain's CDR3 is CASSSRRTYEQYF. The CDR3 DNA reads TGCGCCAGCAGCTCACGGCGCACCTACGAGCAGTACTTC.

There are a few counts of this clonotype. The chain has TRBV6-2 or TRBV6-3 and TRBJ2-1; 9 bases line up with TRBD2. Looked up from germline, CDR1 is MNHEY and CDR2 is SVGEGT. V dropped 4 bases and J dropped 7; count of bases not matched to a gene: 2. CDR3 length equals 13 residues. The CDR3 here is CASSSLAGNEQFF. The CDR3 DNA sequence: TGTGCCAGCAGTTCTCTAGCGGGGAATGAGCAGTTCTTC.

As for this clonotype: A much larger clone differs by one base, so this may be a read error. The rearrangement uses TRBV10-2 and TRBJ2-7; the D gene is possibly TRBD1 (5 bases). The CDR3 length is 13 residues. CDR1 and CDR2 from the germline V gene are WSHSY and SAAADI. The CDR3 bases are TGCGCCAGCACCATGGACAACTCCTACGAGCAGCACTTC. It is translated as CASTMDNSYEQHF.

This clonotype was seen a handful of times. The chain has TRBV3-1 and TRBJ1-1; 7 bases are a match to TRBD1. The CDR3 runs to 14 residues. The trim removed 1 base at V and 4 bases at J, leaving 3 bases unmatched. The V gene's germline CDR1 is LGHDT and CDR2 YNNKEL (reference sequence). CDR3 region: CASSQADRATEAFF. The CDR3 bases are TGTGCCAGCAGCCAAGCAGACAGGGCCACTGAAGCTTTCTTT.

This clonotype was recorded a few times. This chain connects TRBV5-4 to TRBJ2-1; D not certain. The CDR3 spans 14 residues. V gave up 1 base and J gave up 7 bases, with 12 bases separating them. Germline V gene sequence: CDR1 SGHNT, CDR2 YYREEE (reference sequence). CDR3 bases: TGTGCCAGCAGCTTGAGCCTGGCACTAAATGAGCAGTTCTTC. This encodes CASSLSLALNEQFF. Complete variable domain (other parts from reference TRBV5-4 and TRBJ2-1): ETGVTQSPTHLIKTRGQQVTLRCSSQSGHNTVSWYQQALGQGPQFIFQYYREEENGRGNFPPRFSGLQFPNYSSELNVNALELDDSALYLCASSLSLALNEQFFGPGTRLTVL.

This clonotype was detected ten times or more. This chain uses TRBV28 with TRBJ2-7; 10 bases match TRBD2. Looked up from germline, CDR1 is MDHEN and CDR2 is SYDVKM. The trim removed 4 bases at V and 3 bases at J, leaving 6 bases unmatched. The CDR3 has 15 amino acids. The CDR3 coding sequence is TGTGCCAGCAGTTCCCATAGCGGGAGGCGCTACGAGCAGTACTTC. This codes for CASSSHSGRRYEQYF. Full variable domain (remainder filled in from reference TRBV28 and TRBJ2-7): DVKVTQSSRYLVKRTGEKVFLECVQDMDHENMFWYRQDPGLGLRLIYFSYDVKMKEKGDIPEGYSVSREKKERFSLILESASTNQTSMYLCASSSHSGRRYEQYFGPGTRLTVT.

In this sample, this clonotype turned up a few times. CDR3 coding DNA: TGTGCCAGCAGCTCCATTACCAGAAATTCACCCCTCCACTTT. Translation gives CASSSITRNSPLHF. The chain links TRBV13 to TRBJ1-6; D gene uncertain. Trimming left V 4 bases short and J 7 bases short, with 11 bases between. The CDR3 spans 14 residues. CDR1 is PRHDT, CDR2 FYEKMQ, per germline (reference sequence).

This clonotype was observed many times. The chain links TRBV7-2 to TRBJ1-2; TRBD1 might be the D (5 bases). The CDR3 has 14 amino acids. Germline CDR1 SGHTA, CDR2 FQGNSA. V lost 2 bases and J lost 4, with 11 bases in between. CDR3 coding DNA: TGTGCCAGCAGCTTACTAGGGGCGGGCTATGGCTACACCTTC. The encoded protein is CASSLLGAGYGYTF.